Shown below are 20 T cell receptor beta chains from a single sample sequenced in a study of cytotoxic CD8 clonotypes in ibrutinib-treated CLL. The assay was immunoSEQ multiplex PCR, and TCRdb's table has in-frame clones only and misses some. The sample carries hundreds of thousands of clones, more than 65% recorded once. The material was PBMCs, obtained before ibrutinib treatment. All receptors come from a human donor with chronic lymphocytic leukemia.

This sequence joins TRBV19 and TRBJ1-1; tentatively, D is TRBD1 (6 bases). Germline values: CDR1 LNHDA, CDR2 SQIVND (reference sequence). Between the trimmed V and J ends, which lost 7 bases and 1 base, there was a span of 10 bases. The length of the CDR3 is 13 residues. The CDR3 sequence: CASTTQGNTEAFF. The CDR3 DNA reads TGTGCCAGTACCACACAGGGGAACACTGAAGCTTTCTTT.

The chain recombines TRBV9 with TRBJ2-7; D might be TRBD1 or TRBD2, each matching 5 bases. The germline CDR1 and CDR2 sequences are SGDLS and YYNGEE. Trimming took 3 bases from V and 6 from J, leaving 19 bases between them. The CDR3 consists of 15 residues. Here the CDR3 DNA reads TGTGCCAGCAGCGCTTCCGGGACCAGCGGTCTCGAGCAGTACTTC. It translates to CASSASGTSGLEQYF. Supplemented by reference TRBV9 and TRBJ2-7, the full variable domain reads DSGVTQTPKHLITATGQRVTLRCSPRSGDLSVYWYQQSLDQGLQFLIQYYNGEERAKGNILERFSAQQFPDLHSELNLSSLELGDSALYFCASSASGTSGLEQYFGPGTRLTVT.

This clone has a single count. The rearrangement uses TRBV27 and TRBJ2-1; possibly TRBD2 for D (5 bases). Germline values: CDR1 MNHEY, CDR2 SMNVEV (reference sequence). Trimming stripped 3 bases from V and 3 bases from J, with 15 bases between. This CDR3 spans 16 amino acids. CDR3 DNA sequence: TGTGCCAGCAGTTTTTACGGGGTCACGAACTACAATGAGCAGTTCTTC. It yields the protein CASSFYGVTNYNEQFF.

The chain couples TRBV19 to TRBJ2-1; 8 positions agree with TRBD1. CDR1 LNHDA and CDR2 SQIVND come from the germline V gene (reference sequence). With 2 bases clipped from V and 0 bases from J, the junction kept 6 bases outside the gene matches. The CDR3 runs 17 residues. The CDR3 spells CASSISLTGGSYNEQFF. In nucleotides, the CDR3 is TGTGCCAGTAGTATAAGTCTAACAGGGGGCTCCTACAATGAGCAGTTCTTC.

The rearrangement uses TRBV7-2 and TRBJ1-2; D is possibly TRBD1 (5 bases). The ends were cut back, 7 bases at V and 4 bases at J, with 13 bases in the middle. CDR1 is SGHTA and CDR2 is FQGNSA in the germline V gene. This CDR3 region has 13 residues. This CDR3 is CASTYMGVYGYTF. CDR3 nucleotides: TGTGCCAGCACCTATATGGGGGTCTATGGCTACACCTTC.

The chain has TRBV30 and TRBJ2-1; D remains ambiguous. Between the trimmed V and J ends, which lost 0 bases and 4 bases, there was a span of 10 bases. The CDR3 has 14 amino acids. Germline CDR1 GTSNPN, CDR2 SVGIG (reference sequence). The CDR3: CAWSVKAVYNEQFF. Written as DNA, the CDR3 is TGTGCCTGGAGTGTTAAGGCGGTGTACAATGAGCAGTTCTTC.

This chain connects TRBV6-5 to TRBJ2-7; D is unresolved. V lost 6 bases and J 6 bases, leaving 18 bases between the germline ends. The CDR3 has 14 residues. CDR1 is MNHEY, CDR2 SVGAGI, per germline. The CDR3 DNA reads TGTGCCAGCAGAACTCGGTCATCCATCACCGAGCAGTACTTC. Amino acids: CASRTRSSITEQYF.

This clone was seen a handful of times. The V call is TRBV20-1, the J call TRBJ1-2; D remains ambiguous. The V and J ends lost 5 bases and 5 bases respectively, with 9 bases between them. CDR3 length: 11 residues. Germline V gene data show CDR1 as DFQATT and CDR2 as SNEGSKA (reference sequence). CDR3 in amino acids: CSAYRPYGYTF. As DNA, the CDR3 is TGCAGTGCTTACCGGCCGTATGGCTACACCTTC.

The J gene is TRBJ2-1, the V gene TRBV7-9; a weak D match, TRBD1 (6 bases). V lost 3 bases and J 9 bases, leaving 18 bases between the germline ends. This CDR3 spans 15 amino acids. Germline V gene lookup returns CDR1 SEHNR and CDR2 FQNEAQ (reference sequence). CDR3 residues: CASSFRGQEAIEQFF. DNA for the CDR3: TGTGCCAGCAGCTTCAGGGGCCAAGAGGCTATTGAGCAGTTCTTC.

The CDR3 nucleotides are TGTGCCAGCACAGACCGCACAGATACGCAGTATTTT. Its protein product is CASTDRTDTQYF. The chain combines TRBV2 with TRBJ2-3, with D unclear. Germline CDR1 reads SNHLY; CDR2 reads FYNNEI. Trimming took 7 bases from V and 1 from J, leaving 6 bases between them. The CDR3 spans 12 residues.

This sequence joins TRBV20-1 and TRBJ1-3, with D unclear. This CDR3 contains 11 residues. Germline CDR1 DFQATT, CDR2 SNEGSKA (reference sequence). V was trimmed by 2 bases and J by 9 bases, leaving 8 bases between them. CDR3 in DNA: TGCAGTGCTAGATGGGGAGGCACCATATATTTT. Protein: CSARWGGTIYF.

There are a few counts of this clone. The chain has TRBV28 and TRBJ1-2, with 7 bases fitting TRBD1. J was trimmed by 2 bases and V by 7 bases; bases with no gene match: 7. The CDR3 is 14 residues long. Germline V gives CDR1 MDHEN, CDR2 SYDVKM. The DNA of the CDR3 is TGTGCCAGCACACTAGGGGGCGACAACTATGGCTACACCTTC. Its protein product is CASTLGGDNYGYTF.

The gene calls are TRBV4-2 and TRBJ2-7; D possibly corresponds to TRBD2 (6 bases). Germline CDR1 reads LGHNA; CDR2 reads YNFKEQ. CDR3 length equals 15 residues. V was clipped by 0 bases and J by 4 bases, with 13 bases between them. The chain's CDR3 is CASSQDSGGIYEQYF. CDR3 coding DNA: TGTGCCAGCAGCCAAGATTCTGGCGGGATTTACGAGCAGTACTTC.

This chain uses TRBV28 with TRBJ1-2; D is ambiguous. CDR1 is MDHEN and CDR2 is SYDVKM in the germline V gene. The CDR3 has 11 amino acids. The V and J ends lost 1 base and 7 bases respectively, with 4 bases between them. This CDR3 is CASSLSRGYTF. In nucleotides, the CDR3 is TGTGCCAGCAGTTTATCGCGTGGCTACACCTTC.

This chain connects TRBV4-1 to TRBJ1-2; D not resolved. The CDR3 covers 14 residues. Germline values: CDR1 MGHRA, CDR2 YSYEKL. V lost 1 base, J lost 3 bases, and 9 bases lay in between. CDR3 protein: CASSQGPADYGYTF. CDR3 nucleotides: TGCGCCAGCAGCCAAGGTCCCGCCGACTATGGCTACACCTTC.

The rearrangement links TRBV6-6 to TRBJ1-2; D might be TRBD1 (6 bases). Germline V gives CDR1 MNHNY, CDR2 SVGAGI (reference sequence). The CDR3 length is 14 residues. Trimming pared 2 bases from V and 2 bases from J, leaving 9 bases between. The CDR3 DNA sequence: TGTGCCAGCAGTTACCGCCAGGGGAACTATGGCTACACCTTC. Protein product: CASSYRQGNYGYTF.

The chain links TRBV15 to TRBJ1-2; D is perhaps TRBD1 (5 bases). This CDR3 comprises 15 residues. The germline V gene encodes CDR1 LNHNV and CDR2 YYDKDF (reference sequence). Trimming left V 0 bases short and J 4 bases short, with 12 bases between. The CDR3: CATSRDRGQGYGYTF. The CDR3 DNA reads as TGTGCCACCAGCAGAGATCGGGGTCAGGGCTATGGCTACACCTTC. The full variable domain, in which reference TRBV15 and TRBJ1-2 provide the parts outside the CDR3, is DAMVIQNPRYQVTQFGKPVTLSCSQTLNHNVMYWYQQKSSQAPKLLFHYYDKDFNNEADTPDNFQSRRPNTSFCFLDIRSPGLGDTAMYLCATSRDRGQGYGYTFGSGTRLTVV.

CDR3 bases: TGTGCCAGCAGTATAGCAGGGGTAGAGACCCAGTACTTC. This translates into CASSIAGVETQYF. This chain links TRBV25-1 with TRBJ2-5; possible D gene TRBD1, 6 bases. V was shortened by 5 bases and J by 4 bases, with 11 bases between the two germline ends. This CDR3 has 13 amino acids. Per germline, CDR1 MGHDK and CDR2 SYGVNS.

The chain couples TRBV5-5 to TRBJ2-5; D gene unclear. CDR1 and CDR2 from the germline V gene are SGHKS and YYEKEE (reference sequence). V dropped 4 bases and J dropped 2 bases, with 12 bases sitting between them. The CDR3 extends over 14 amino acids. CDR3 sequence (DNA): TGTGCCAGCAGCCCCAGTCGACCTCAAGAGACCCAGTACTTC. It yields the protein CASSPSRPQETQYF.

V and J are TRBV4-1 and TRBJ2-7, with 8 bases identical to TRBD1. The J segment lost 7 bases and the V segment lost 1 base, leaving 3 bases of the junction unmatched. CDR3 length: 13 amino acids. The germline V gene has CDR1 MGHRA and CDR2 YSYEKL. The CDR3 sequence: CASSQVGTGEQYF. DNA for the CDR3: TGCGCCAGCAGCCAAGTAGGGACAGGTGAGCAGTACTTC.